The 8 T cell receptor beta chains reported below all come from one sample, sequenced in a study of identical twins. TCRdb reprocessed the 5' RACE reads with MiXCR, giving one entry per CDR3 protein. The sample has around 220,000 distinct CDR3 sequences, 10% to 13% seen once; the top ten hold 9% to 10%. Sample: memory T cells sorted from blood. These receptor sequences come from a man over 45 in good health.

This rearrangement joins TRBV11-1 to TRBJ1-1; the D is unclear. This CDR3 has 15 amino acids. Germline V gene sequence: CDR1 SGHAT, CDR2 FQDESV (reference sequence). The germline V and J ends were trimmed by 1 base and 2 bases, with 11 bases remaining between them. CDR3 DNA: TGTGCCAGCAGCTTAGTTTTGGGCGGTAACACTGAAGCTTTCTTT. Its translation: CASSLVLGGNTEAFF.

The chain links TRBV2 to TRBJ2-3; D is ambiguous. Germline CDR1 reads SNHLY; CDR2 reads FYNNEI. V lost 5 bases to trimming and J lost 4 bases, with 13 bases between them. The CDR3 has 14 amino acids. In nucleotides, the CDR3 is TGTGCCAGCAGTTCCCGGGCCAGCGCAGATACGCAGTATTTT. Translating it yields CASSSRASADTQYF.

This clonotype was detected many times. The rearrangement links TRBV9 to TRBJ1-2, with D uncertain. The CDR3 runs to 13 residues. The ends were cut back, 0 bases at V and 4 bases at J, with 7 bases in the middle. From germline, CDR1 is SGDLS and CDR2 YYNGEE. CDR3 amino acids: CASSVAQSYGYTF. In DNA, the CDR3 is TGTGCCAGCAGCGTAGCTCAGTCCTATGGCTACACCTTC.

This clonotype was detected many times. V usage is TRBV20-1 and J usage is TRBJ2-4; D uncertain. Trimming took 3 bases from V and 0 from J, leaving 9 bases between them. This CDR3 spans 14 amino acids. Germline values: CDR1 DFQATT, CDR2 SNEGSKA (reference sequence). CDR3 in DNA: TGCAGTGCTAGGGCAAGCCTAGCCAAAAACATTCAGTACTTC. Translating gives CSARASLAKNIQYF.

J is TRBJ2-3 and V is TRBV27, with 11 bases that match TRBD2. The CDR3 is made up of 15 amino acids. Germline CDR1 and CDR2: MNHEY and SMNVEV (reference sequence). The V gene end was trimmed by 10 bases and the J gene end by 4 bases; junction bases not matched to a gene: 10. CDR3 DNA: TGTGCCACCGGGGATAGCGGGGGGGCACCAGATACGCAGTATTTT. It translates to CATGDSGGAPDTQYF.

This clonotype was seen repeatedly, ten times or more. The chain combines TRBV6-5 with TRBJ1-6; D possibly corresponds to TRBD1 (6 bases). Trimming pared 1 base from V and 10 bases from J, leaving 14 bases between. This CDR3 has 15 amino acids. CDR1 MNHEY and CDR2 SVGAGI come from the germline V gene. CDR3 protein: CASSYLRTVSSPLHF. CDR3 in DNA: TGTGCCAGCAGTTACTTAAGGACAGTGAGCTCACCCCTCCACTTT.

There are many counts of this clonotype. This chain uses TRBV12-3 or TRBV12-4 with TRBJ2-2, with TRBD1 as a possible D gene (5 bases). V was cut by 7 bases and J by 5 bases, with 11 bases left in between. This CDR3 comprises 13 residues. CDR3 DNA: TGTGCCAGCATGTTGCAGGGAACCGGGGAGCTGTTTTTT. As protein: CASMLQGTGELFF.

This clonotype showed up just a few times. The rearrangement joins TRBV6-5 to TRBJ2-1, with unresolved D. The CDR3 consists of 14 residues. The V gene's germline CDR1 is MNHEY and CDR2 SVGAGI. Trimming cost V 1 base and J 8 bases, with 12 bases left between them. The CDR3 reads CASSYLGKADEQFF. The DNA for the CDR3 is TGTGCCAGCAGTTACTTGGGGAAGGCAGATGAGCAGTTCTTC.